This TCR beta chain was documented in a study of blood T cell repertoires in COVID-19. Whole-study context: Whether acute or convalescent, the COVID-19 samples came from the United States, Italy and Spain. The analysed material was cDNA or gDNA that came from T cells, B-cell-depleted T cells, or PBMCs.

Germline CDR1 SGHRS, CDR2 YFSETQ. This CDR3 comprises 13 residues. V was pared by 0 bases and J by 8 bases, with 4 bases of the junction left unmatched. TCRdb keeps only in-frame clones here, not all; method: immunoSEQ multiplex PCR. The sample includes under 300,000 clones, roughly 89% of them seen just once. Cohorts were based on clinical histories the participants reported. This receptor was taken from a woman in her forties who had recovered from COVID-19. The chain employs TRBV5-1 and TRBJ1-2; 7 nucleotides match TRBD1. The sequenced sample consisted of PBMCs or T cells enriched from blood (not recorded which). The CDR3 region has the DNA TGCGCCAGCAGCTTGGAAGGGGGCGGAGGCTACACCTTC. As protein: CASSLEGGGGYTF.